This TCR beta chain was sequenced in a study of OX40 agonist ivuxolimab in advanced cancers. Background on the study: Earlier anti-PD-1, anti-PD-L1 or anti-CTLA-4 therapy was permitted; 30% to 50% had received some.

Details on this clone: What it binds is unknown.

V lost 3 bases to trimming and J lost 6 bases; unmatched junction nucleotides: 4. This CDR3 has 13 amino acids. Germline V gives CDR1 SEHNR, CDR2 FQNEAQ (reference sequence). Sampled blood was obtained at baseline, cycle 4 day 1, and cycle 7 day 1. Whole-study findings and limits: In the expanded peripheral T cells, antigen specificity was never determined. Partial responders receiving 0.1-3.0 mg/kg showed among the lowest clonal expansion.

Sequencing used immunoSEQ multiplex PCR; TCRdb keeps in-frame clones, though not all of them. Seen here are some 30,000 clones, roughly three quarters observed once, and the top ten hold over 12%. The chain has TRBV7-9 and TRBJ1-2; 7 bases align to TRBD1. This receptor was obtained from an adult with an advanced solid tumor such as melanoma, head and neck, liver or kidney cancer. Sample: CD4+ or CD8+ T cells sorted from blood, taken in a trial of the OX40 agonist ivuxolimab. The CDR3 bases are TGTGCCAGCAGCTTCCCAGGGGGTAATGGCTACACCTTC. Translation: CASSFPGGNGYTF.